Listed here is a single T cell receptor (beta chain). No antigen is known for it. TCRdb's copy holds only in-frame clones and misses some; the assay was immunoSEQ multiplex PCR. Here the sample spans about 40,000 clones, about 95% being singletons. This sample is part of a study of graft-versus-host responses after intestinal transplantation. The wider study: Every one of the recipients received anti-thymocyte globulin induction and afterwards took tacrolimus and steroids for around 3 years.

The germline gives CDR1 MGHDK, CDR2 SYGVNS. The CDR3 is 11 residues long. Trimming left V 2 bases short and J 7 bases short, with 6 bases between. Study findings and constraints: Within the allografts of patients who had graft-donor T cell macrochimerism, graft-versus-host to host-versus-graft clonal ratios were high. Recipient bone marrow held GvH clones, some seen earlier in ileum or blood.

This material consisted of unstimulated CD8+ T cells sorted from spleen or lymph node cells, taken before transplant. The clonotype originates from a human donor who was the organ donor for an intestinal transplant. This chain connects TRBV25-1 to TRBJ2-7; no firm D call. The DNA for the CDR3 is TGTGCCAGCAGTGAACTGGGGGAGCAGTACTTC. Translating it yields CASSELGEQYF.